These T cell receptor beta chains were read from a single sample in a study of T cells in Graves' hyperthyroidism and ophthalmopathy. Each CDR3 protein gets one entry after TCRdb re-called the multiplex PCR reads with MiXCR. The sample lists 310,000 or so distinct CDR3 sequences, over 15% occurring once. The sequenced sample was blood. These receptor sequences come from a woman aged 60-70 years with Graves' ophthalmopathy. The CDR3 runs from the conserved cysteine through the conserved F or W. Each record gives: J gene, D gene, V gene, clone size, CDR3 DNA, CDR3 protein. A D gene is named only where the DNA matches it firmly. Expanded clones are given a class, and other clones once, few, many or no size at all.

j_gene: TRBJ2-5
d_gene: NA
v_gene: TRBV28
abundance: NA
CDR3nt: TGTGCCAGCAGTTTATCTGTAGGGTGGGGAGAGACCCAGTACTTC
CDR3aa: CASSLSVGWGETQYF

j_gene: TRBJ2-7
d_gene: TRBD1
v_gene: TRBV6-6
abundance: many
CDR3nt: TGTGCCAGCAGTTACAGGATTTCAGGACAGGGGACCGCCTACGAGCAGTACTTC
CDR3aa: CASSYRISGQGTAYEQYF

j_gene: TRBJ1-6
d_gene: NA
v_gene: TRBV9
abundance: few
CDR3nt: TGTGCCAGCAGCGCTCGAAGGGATTCACCCCTCCACTTT
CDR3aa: CASSARRDSPLHF

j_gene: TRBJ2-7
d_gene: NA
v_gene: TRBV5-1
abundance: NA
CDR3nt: TGCGCCAGCAACGAGGGTTTGACCGGAACCGGGCAGTACTTC
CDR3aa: CASNEGLTGTGQYF

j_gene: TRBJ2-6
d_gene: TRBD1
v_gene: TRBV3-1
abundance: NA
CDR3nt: TGTGCCAGCAGTTACGGGACAGCTGGGGCCAACGTCCTGACTTTC
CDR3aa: CASSYGTAGANVLTF

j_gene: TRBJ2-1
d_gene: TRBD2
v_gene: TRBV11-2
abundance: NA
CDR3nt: TGTGCCAGCAGCTTATGGGCTAGCGGGGTTAATGAGCAGTTCTTC
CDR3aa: CASSLWASGVNEQFF

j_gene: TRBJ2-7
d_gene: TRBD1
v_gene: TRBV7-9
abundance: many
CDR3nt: TGTGCCAGCAGCGCCTCCGGGACAGGGGAACACGAGCAGTACTTC
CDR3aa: CASSASGTGEHEQYF

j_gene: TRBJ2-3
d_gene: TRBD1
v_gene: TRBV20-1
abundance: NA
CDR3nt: TGCAGTGCTAGAACCGGGACAGGCTACCTTCTAGATACGCAGTATTTT
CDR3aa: CSARTGTGYLLDTQYF

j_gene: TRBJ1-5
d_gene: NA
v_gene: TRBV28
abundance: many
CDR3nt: TGTGCCAGCAGCCAACGGGGGTACAATCAGCCCCAGCATTTT
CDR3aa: CASSQRGYNQPQHF

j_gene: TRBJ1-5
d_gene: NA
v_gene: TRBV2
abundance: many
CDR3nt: TGTGCCAGCAGTGAATCTTCCGGCCTTAGCAATCAGCCCCAGCATTTT
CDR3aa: CASSESSGLSNQPQHF

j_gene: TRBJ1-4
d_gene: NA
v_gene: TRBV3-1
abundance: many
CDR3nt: TGTGCCAGCAGCCAACGGCACGAGCAGGAACGGGATGAAAAACTGTTTTTT
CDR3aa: CASSQRHEQERDEKLFF

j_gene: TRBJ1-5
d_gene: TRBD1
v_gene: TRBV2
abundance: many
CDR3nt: TGTGCCAGCAGAAAACCGGGACAGGGCTGGAATCAGCCCCAGCATTTT
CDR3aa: CASRKPGQGWNQPQHF

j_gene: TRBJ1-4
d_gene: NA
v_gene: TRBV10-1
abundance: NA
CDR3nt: TGCGCCAGCAGTGAGGGTTTGGGGAAACTGTTTTTT
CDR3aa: CASSEGLGKLFF

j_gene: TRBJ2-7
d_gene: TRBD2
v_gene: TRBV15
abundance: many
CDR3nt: TGTGCCACCAGCAGAGCGGGACTAGCGGAATACGAGCAGTACTTC
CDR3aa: CATSRAGLAEYEQYF

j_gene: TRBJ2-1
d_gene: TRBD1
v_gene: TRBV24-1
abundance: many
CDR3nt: TGTGCCACCAGTGAGGCCGGGACAGCTACCTACAATGAGCAGTTCTTC
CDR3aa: CATSEAGTATYNEQFF

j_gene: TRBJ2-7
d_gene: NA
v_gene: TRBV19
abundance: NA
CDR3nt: TGTGCCAGTAAGCCGGGGCTAGACTCCTACGAGCAGTACTTC
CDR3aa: CASKPGLDSYEQYF

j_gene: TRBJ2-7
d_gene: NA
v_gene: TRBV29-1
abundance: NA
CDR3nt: TGCAGCGTTGAAGACATGGGGACTGGAAGCTACGAGCAGTACTTC
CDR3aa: CSVEDMGTGSYEQYF

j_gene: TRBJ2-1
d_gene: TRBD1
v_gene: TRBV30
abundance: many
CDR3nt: TGTGCCTGGAAAACAGGGGCAAGGTGGAATGGGCAGTTCTTC
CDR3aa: CAWKTGARWNGQFF

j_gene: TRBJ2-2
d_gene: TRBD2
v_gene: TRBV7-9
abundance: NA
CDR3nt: TGTGCCAGCATCCCCCGACTAGCGGGGGACACCGGGGAGCTGTTTTTT
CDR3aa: CASIPRLAGDTGELFF

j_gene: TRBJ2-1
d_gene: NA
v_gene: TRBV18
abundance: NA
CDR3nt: TGTGCCAGCTCACCACAGGTAGGGAACAATGAGCAGTTCTTC
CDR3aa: CASSPQVGNNEQFF

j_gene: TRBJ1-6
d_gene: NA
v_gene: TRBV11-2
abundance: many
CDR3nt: TGTGCCAGCAGCAAGTACAGAGGAGCCGATTCACCCCTCCACTTT
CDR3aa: CASSKYRGADSPLHF

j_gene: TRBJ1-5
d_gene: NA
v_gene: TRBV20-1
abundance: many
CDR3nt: TGCAGTGCTAGAGACAGGGCCGTCGGTCAGCCCCAGCATTTT
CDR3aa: CSARDRAVGQPQHF

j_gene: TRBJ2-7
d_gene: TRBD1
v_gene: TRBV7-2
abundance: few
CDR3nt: TGTGCCAGCGGCGCGGGACAGGGACGGTTTGGGTACGAGCAGTACTTC
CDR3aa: CASGAGQGRFGYEQYF

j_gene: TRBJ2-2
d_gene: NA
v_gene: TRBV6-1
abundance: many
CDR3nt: TGTGCCAGCAGGCTGACCCTGTGGACCGGGGAGCTGTTTTTT
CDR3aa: CASRLTLWTGELFF

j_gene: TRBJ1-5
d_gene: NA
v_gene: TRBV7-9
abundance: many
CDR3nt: TGTGCCAGCAGCTCTATGAACCAGCCCCAGCATTTT
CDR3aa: CASSSMNQPQHF

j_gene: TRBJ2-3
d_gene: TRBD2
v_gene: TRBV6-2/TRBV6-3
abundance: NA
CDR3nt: TGTGCCAGCAGGGCGGGACTAGCGGGGACAGATACGCAGTATTTT
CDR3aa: CASRAGLAGTDTQYF

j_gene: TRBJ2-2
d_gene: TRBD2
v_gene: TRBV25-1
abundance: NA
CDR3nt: TGTGCCAGCAGCTTGCCCCGCGGGAGGGCGACCGGGGAGCTGTTTTTT
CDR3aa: CASSLPRGRATGELFF

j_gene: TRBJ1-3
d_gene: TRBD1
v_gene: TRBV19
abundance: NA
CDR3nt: TGTGCCAGTAGTATCCGACGGGACAGCTCTGGAAACACCATATATTTT
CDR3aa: CASSIRRDSSGNTIYF

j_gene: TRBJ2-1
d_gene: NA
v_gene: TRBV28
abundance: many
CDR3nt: TGTGCCAGCAGTTACACGAAGGCCTACAATGAGCAGTTCTTC
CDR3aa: CASSYTKAYNEQFF

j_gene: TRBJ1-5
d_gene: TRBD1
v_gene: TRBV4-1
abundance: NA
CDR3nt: TGCGCCAGCAGCCAAGAGGACAGGGCCATTGTGCCCCAGCATTTT
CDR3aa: CASSQEDRAIVPQHF

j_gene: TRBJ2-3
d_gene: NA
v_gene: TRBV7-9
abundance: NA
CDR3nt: TGTGCCAGCAGGGGGGGAGATACGCAGTATTTT
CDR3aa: CASRGGDTQYF

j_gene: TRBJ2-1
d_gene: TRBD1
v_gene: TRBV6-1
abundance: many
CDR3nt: TGTGCCAGCAAAAGGGACAGGCTCAATGAGCAGTTCTTC
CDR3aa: CASKRDRLNEQFF

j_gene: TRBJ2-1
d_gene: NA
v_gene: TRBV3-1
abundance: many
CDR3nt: TGTGCCAGCCGTAATCGGGGCAATGAGCAGTTCTTC
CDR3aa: CASRNRGNEQFF

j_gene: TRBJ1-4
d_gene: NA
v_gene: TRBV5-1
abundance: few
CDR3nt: TGCGCCAGCAGGGACGGCGTTAATGAAAAACTGTTTTTT
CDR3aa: CASRDGVNEKLFF

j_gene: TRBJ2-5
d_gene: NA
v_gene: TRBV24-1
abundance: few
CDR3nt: TGTGCCACCAGTCAGACGGGAGAAGGGGAGACCCAGTACTTC
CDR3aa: CATSQTGEGETQYF

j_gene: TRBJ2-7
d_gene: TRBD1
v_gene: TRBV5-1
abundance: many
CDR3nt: TGCGCCAGCAGCCCCACAGGGGGGCTCGCGACCGAGCAGTACTTC
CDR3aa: CASSPTGGLATEQYF

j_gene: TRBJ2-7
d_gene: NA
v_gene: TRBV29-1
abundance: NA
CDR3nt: TGCAGCGTAGGGCAGGGGTTCTACTACGAGCAGTACTTC
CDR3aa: CSVGQGFYYEQYF